The present T cell receptor beta chain was sequenced within a study of blood T cells in healthy people across ages. Combining a sample-barcoded 5' primer with a J-beta primer mix, a second PCR ran for roughly 7 to 11 cycles. TCRdb used MiXCR to reprocess the 5' RACE reads, holding one entry per CDR3 protein. The table has about 1.8 million distinct CDR3 sequences, approximately 50% seen once; the top ten hold less than 2.5%. Total RNA, at least 5.5 micrograms per sample, came from PBMCs. Notes on this clonotype: The antigen is unknown. This sequence may be a read error, since a much larger clone differs from it by one base.

This CDR3 comprises 13 residues. Germline CDR1 is MNHNY and CDR2 is SVGAGI (reference sequence). Whole-study findings and limits: Getting older went along with TCR beta diversity per million T cells dropping roughly linearly. Percentage of naive T cells showed a strong correlation with TCR beta diversity. Changes seen in expanded clonotypes were possibly confounded by donor CMV status left unknown.

The rearrangement uses TRBV6-6 and TRBJ1-5; D is unresolved. Sequenced sample: blood. This receptor was taken from a woman aged 40-49 years in good health. DNA for the CDR3: TGTGCCAGCAGATACTCATTGGATCAGCCCCAGCATTTT. Protein product: CASRYSLDQPQHF.